In its sample, the clone carrying this T cell receptor beta chain was seen once. The CDR3 runs to 14 residues. V lost 4 bases and J lost 5, with 11 bases in between. Germline-derived CDR1 and CDR2 are LGHNA and YNFKEQ. Per the study methods: Reference gene primer amplification gave estimated nucleated cell counts. Clones were sequenced by immunoSEQ multiplex PCR, and TCRdb holds only the in-frame ones, with some missing. The V and J calls and clone size are taken from that table; D and trimming were inferred from the DNA. This table holds roughly 150,000 clones, roughly 89% found once. These data originate in a study of blood T cell repertoires in COVID-19. For the study at large: Sites across the United States, Italy and Spain contributed samples from acute and convalescent COVID-19. From T cells, B-cell-depleted T cells, or PBMCs came the material, which was cDNA or gDNA.

V gene TRBV4-2 combines with J gene TRBJ2-2; a weak D match, TRBD1 (6 bases). The source of this sequence is a man aged 60 to 69 with active or convalescent COVID-19. Specimen: peripheral blood. The CDR3 DNA reads as TGTGCCAGCAGCCGAGAAACAGGGACCGGGGAGCTGTTTTTT. Protein sequence: CASSRETGTGELFF.